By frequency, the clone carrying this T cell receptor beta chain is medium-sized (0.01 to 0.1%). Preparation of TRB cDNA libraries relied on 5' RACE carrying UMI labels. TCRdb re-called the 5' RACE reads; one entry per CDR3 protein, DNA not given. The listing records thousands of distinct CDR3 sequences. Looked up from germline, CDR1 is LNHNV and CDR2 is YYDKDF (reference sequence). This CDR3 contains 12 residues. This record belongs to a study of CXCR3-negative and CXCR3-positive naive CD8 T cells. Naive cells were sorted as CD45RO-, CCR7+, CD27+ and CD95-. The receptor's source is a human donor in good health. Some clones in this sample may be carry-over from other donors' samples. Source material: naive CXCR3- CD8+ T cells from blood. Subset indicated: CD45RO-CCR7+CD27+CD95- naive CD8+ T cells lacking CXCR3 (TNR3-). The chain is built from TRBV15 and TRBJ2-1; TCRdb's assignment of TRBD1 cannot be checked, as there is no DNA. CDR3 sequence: CATTLAGDEQFF.